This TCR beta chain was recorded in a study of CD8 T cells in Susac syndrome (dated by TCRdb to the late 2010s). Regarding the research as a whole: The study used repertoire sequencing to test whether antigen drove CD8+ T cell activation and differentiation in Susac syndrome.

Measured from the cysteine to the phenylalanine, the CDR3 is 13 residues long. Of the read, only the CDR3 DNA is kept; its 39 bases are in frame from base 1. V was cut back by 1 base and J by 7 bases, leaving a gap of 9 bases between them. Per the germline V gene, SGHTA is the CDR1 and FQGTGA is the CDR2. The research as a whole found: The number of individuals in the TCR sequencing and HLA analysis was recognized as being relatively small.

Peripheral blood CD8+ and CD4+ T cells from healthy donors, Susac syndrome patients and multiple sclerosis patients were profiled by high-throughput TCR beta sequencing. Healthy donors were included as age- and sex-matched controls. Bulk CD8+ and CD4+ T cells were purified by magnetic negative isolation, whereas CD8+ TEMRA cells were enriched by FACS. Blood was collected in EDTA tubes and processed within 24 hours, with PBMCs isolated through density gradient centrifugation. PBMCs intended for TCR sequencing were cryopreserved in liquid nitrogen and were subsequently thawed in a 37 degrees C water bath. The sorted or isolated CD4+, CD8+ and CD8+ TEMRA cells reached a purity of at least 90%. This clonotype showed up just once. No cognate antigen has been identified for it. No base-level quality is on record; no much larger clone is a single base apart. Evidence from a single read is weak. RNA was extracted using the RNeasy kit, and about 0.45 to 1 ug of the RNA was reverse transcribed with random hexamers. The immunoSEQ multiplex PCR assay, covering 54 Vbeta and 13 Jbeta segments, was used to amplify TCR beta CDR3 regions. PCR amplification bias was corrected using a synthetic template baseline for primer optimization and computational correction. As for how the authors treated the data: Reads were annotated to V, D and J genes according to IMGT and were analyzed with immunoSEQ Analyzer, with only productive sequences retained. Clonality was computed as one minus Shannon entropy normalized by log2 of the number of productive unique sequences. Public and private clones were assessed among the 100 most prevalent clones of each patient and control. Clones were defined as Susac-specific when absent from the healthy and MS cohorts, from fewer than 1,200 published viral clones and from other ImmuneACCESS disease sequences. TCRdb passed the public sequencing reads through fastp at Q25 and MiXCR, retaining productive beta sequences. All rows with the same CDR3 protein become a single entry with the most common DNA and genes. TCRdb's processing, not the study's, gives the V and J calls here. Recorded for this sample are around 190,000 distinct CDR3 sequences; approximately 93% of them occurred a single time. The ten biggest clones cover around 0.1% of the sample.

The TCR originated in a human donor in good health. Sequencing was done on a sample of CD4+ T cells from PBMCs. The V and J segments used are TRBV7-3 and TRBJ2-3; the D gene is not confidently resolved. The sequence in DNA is TGTGCCAGCAGCTTAAAGGGTGCGCATACGCAGTATTTT. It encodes CASSLKGAHTQYF.